This T cell receptor (beta chain) originates from a study of cytomegalovirus exposure and HLA in healthy donors. Findings and caveats of the study: Sequencing depth across donors, presence/absence analyses assumed, was roughly uniform. Reportedly, a later analysis found an Asian-associated ancestry cluster had fewer N-insertions than the approximately 670-donor mean.

The PCR made use of 60 Vbeta and 13 Jbeta primers. Sequencing used immunoSEQ multiplex PCR; TCRdb keeps in-frame clones, though not all of them. The sample lists 140,000 or so clones, nearly 80% seen once, with 1.5% to 2% in the top ten. As regards this clone: What it recognizes is unknown.

The germline V gene encodes CDR1 LNHDA and CDR2 SQIVND (reference sequence). Between the trimmed V and J ends, which lost 6 bases and 5 bases, there was a span of 19 bases. The CDR3 consists of 15 residues. The rearrangement uses TRBV19 and TRBJ1-1; tentative D call: TRBD1 (5 bases). The receptor was isolated from a woman aged 25 to 39 in good health and CMV-seronegative. Sequencing used PBMCs. CDR3 loop: CASSPGVAGSTEAFF. As DNA, the CDR3 is TGTGCCAGTAGCCCGGGCGTGGCAGGGTCTACTGAAGCTTTCTTT.